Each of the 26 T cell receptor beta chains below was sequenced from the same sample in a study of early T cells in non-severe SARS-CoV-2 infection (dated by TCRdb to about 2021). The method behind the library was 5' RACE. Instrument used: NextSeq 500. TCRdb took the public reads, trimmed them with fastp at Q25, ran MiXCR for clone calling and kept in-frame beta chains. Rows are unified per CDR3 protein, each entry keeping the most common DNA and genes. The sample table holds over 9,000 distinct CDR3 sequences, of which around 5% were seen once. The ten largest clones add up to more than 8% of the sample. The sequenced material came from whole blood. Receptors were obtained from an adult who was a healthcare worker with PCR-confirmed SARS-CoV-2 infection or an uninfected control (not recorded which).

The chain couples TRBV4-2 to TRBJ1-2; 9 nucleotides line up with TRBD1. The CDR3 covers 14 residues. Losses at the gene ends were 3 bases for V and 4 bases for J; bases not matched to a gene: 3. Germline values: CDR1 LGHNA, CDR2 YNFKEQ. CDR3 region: CASSQGQGFYGYTF. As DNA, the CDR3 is TGTGCCAGCAGCCAGGGACAGGGTTTCTATGGCTACACCTTC.

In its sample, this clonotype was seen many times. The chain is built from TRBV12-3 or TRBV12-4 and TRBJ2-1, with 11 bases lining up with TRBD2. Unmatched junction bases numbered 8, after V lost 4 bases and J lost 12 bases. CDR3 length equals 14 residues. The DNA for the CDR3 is TGTGCCAGCAGTTGGCTAGCGGGGGGAGGTGGGCAGTTCTTC. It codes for CASSWLAGGGGQFF.

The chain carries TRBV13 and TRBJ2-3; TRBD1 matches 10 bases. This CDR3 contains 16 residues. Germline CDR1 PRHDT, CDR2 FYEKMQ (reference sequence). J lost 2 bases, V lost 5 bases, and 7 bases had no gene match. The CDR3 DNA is TGTGCCAGCAGCGCCCTGGGACAGGGGATCACAGATACGCAGTATTTT. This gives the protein CASSALGQGITDTQYF. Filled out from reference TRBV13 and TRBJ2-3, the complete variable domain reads AAGVIQSPRHLIKEKRETATLKCYPIPRHDTVYWYQQGPGQDPQFLISFYEKMQSDKGSIPDRFSAQQFSDYHSELNMSSLELGDSALYFCASSALGQGITDTQYFGPGTRLTVL.

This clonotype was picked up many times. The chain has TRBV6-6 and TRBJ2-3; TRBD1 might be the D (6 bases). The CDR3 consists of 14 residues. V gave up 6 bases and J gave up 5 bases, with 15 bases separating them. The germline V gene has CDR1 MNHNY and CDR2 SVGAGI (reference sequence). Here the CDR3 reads CASRPQGRGDTQYF. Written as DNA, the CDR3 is TGTGCCAGCAGGCCACAGGGAAGGGGAGATACGCAGTATTTT.

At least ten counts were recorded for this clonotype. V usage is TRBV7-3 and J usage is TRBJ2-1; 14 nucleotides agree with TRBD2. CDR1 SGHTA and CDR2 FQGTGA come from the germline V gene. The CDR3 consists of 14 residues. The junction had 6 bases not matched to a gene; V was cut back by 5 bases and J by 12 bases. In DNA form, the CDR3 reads TGTGCCAGCAGCCCGGGACTAGCGGGGGCATGGCAGTTCTTC. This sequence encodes CASSPGLAGAWQFF.

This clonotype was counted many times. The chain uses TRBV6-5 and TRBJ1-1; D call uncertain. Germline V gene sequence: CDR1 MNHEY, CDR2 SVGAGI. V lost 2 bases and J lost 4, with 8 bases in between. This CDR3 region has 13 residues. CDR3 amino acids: CASSYGIGTEAFF. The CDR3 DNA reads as TGTGCCAGCAGTTACGGGATAGGCACTGAAGCTTTCTTT.

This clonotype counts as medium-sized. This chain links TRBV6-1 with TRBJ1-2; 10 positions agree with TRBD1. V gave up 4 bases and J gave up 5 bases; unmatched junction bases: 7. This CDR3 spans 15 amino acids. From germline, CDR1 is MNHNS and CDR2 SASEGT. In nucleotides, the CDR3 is TGTGCCAGCAGTGCGTCGACAGGGGGCGAGTATGGCTACACCTTC. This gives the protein CASSASTGGEYGYTF.

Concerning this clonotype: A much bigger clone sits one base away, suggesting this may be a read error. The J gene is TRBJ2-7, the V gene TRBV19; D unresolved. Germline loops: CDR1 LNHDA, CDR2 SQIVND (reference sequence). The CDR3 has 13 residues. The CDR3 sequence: CTSSAGRSYEQYF. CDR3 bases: TGTACCAGTAGTGCCGGACGGTCCTACGAGCAGTACTTC.

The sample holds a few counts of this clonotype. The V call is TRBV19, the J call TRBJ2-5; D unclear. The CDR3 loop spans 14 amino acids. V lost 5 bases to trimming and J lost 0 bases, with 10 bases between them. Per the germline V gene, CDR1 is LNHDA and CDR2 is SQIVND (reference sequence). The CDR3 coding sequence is TGTGCCAGTAGTGGAACACAGTACCAAGAGACCCAGTACTTC. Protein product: CASSGTQYQETQYF.

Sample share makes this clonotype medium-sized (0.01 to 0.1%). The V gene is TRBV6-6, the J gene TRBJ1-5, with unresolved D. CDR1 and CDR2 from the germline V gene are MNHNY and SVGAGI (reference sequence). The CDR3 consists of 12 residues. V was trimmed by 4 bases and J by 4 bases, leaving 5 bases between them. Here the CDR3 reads CASSLDNQPQHF. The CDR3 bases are TGTGCCAGCAGTTTAGATAATCAGCCCCAGCATTTT.

Here the CDR3 DNA reads TGTGCCAGCAGCTCGGGACAGGGGGCCGGGTACGAGCAGTACTTC. Its translation: CASSSGQGAGYEQYF. V usage is TRBV7-2 and J usage is TRBJ2-7; 12 bases line up with TRBD1. Germline loops: CDR1 SGHTA, CDR2 FQGNSA. The CDR3 covers 15 residues. Trimming at V came to 4 bases and at J to 4 bases, leaving 5 bases not matched to a gene.

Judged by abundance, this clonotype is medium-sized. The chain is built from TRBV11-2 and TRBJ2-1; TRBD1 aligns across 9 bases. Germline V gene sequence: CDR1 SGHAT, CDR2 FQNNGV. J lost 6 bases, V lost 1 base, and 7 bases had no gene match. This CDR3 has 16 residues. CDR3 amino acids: CASSLGQGVGFNEQFF. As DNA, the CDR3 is TGTGCCAGCAGCTTAGGACAGGGGGTGGGCTTCAATGAGCAGTTCTTC. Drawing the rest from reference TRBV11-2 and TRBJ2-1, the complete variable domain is EAGVAQSPRYKIIEKRQSVAFWCNPISGHATLYWYQQILGQGPKLLIQFQNNGVVDDSQLPKDRFSAERLKGVDSTLKIQPAKLEDSAVYLCASSLGQGVGFNEQFFGPGTRLTVL.

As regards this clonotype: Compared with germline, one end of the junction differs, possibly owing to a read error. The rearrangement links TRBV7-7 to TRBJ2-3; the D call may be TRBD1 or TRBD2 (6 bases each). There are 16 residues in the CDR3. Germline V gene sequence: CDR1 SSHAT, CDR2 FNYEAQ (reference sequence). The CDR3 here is CASSLGGTLSTDTQYF. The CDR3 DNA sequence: TGTGCTAGCAGCTTAGGGGGGACACTCAGCACAGATACGCAGTATTTT.

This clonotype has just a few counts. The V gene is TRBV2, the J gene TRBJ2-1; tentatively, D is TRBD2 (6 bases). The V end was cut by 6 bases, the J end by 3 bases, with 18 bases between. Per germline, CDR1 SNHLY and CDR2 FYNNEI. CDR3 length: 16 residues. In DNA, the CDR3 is TGTGCCAGCAGCCGAAGGGCGGGGACGAGCTACAATGAGCAGTTCTTC. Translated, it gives CASSRRAGTSYNEQFF. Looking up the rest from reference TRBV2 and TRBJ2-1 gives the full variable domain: EPEVTQTPSHQVTQMGQEVILRCVPISNHLYFYWYRQILGQKVEFLVSFYNNEISEKSEIFDDQFSVERPDGSNFTLKIRSTKLEDSAMYFCASSRRAGTSYNEQFFGPGTRLTVL.

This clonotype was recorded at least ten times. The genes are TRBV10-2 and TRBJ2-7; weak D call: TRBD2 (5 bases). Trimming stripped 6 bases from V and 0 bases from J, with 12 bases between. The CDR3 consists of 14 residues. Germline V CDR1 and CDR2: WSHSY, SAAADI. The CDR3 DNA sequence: TGCGCCAGCAGGGACTCGGGGAGCTCCTACGAGCAGTACTTC. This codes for CASRDSGSSYEQYF.

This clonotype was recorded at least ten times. The CDR3 DNA sequence: TGTGCCAGCAGCTTATTAAGGGGAGCTTCACCCCTCCACTTT. This gives the protein CASSLLRGASPLHF. The chain recombines TRBV3-1 with TRBJ1-6; TRBD1 is a possible D gene (5 bases). Germline V gene data show CDR1 as LGHDT and CDR2 as YNNKEL (reference sequence). There are 14 residues in the CDR3. The ends were cut back, 5 bases at V and 9 bases at J, with 14 bases in the middle.

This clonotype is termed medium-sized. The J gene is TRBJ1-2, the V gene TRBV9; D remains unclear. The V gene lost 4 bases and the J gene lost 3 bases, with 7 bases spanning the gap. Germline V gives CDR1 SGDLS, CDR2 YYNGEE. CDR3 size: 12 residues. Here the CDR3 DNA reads TGTGCCAGCAGCTCCCAATACTATGGCTACACCTTC. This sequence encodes CASSSQYYGYTF.

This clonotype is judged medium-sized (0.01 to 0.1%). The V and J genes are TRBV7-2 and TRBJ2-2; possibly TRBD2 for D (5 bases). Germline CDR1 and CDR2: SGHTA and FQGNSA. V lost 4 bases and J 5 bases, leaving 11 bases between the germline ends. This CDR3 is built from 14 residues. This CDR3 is CASSYLRVTGELFF. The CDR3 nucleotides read TGTGCCAGCAGCTACCTGAGGGTTACCGGGGAGCTGTTTTTT.

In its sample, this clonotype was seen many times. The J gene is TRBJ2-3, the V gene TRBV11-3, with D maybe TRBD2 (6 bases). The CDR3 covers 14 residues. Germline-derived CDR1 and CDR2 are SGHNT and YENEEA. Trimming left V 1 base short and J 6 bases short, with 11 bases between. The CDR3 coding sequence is TGTGCCAGCAGCTTAGGCCCCCTAGCGGATACGCAGTATTTT. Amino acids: CASSLGPLADTQYF.

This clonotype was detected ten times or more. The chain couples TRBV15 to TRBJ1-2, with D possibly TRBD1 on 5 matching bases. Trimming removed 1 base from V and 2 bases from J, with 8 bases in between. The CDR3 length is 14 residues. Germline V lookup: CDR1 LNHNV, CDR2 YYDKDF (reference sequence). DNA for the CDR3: TGTGCCACCAGCAGAGCGGGGGGGAACTATGGCTACACCTTC. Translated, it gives CATSRAGGNYGYTF.

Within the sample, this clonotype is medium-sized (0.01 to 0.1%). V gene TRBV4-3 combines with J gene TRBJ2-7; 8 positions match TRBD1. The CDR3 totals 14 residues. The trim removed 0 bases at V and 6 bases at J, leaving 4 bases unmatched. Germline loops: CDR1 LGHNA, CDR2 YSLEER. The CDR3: CASSQDAQGGEQYF. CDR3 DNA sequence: TGCGCCAGCAGCCAAGACGCACAGGGGGGCGAGCAGTACTTC.

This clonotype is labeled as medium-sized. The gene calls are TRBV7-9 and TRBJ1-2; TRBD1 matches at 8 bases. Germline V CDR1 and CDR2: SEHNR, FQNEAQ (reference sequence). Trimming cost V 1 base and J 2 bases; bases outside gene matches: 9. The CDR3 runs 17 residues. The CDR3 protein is CASSLGTGIDVNYGYTF. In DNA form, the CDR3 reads TGTGCCAGCAGCTTAGGGACAGGGATCGACGTAAACTATGGCTACACCTTC. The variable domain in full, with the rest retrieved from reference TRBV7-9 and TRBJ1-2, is DTGVSQNPRHKITKRGQNVTFRCDPISEHNRLYWYRQTLGQGPEFLTYFQNEAQLEKSRLLSDRFSAERPKGSFSTLEIQRTEQGDSAMYLCASSLGTGIDVNYGYTFGSGTRLTVV.

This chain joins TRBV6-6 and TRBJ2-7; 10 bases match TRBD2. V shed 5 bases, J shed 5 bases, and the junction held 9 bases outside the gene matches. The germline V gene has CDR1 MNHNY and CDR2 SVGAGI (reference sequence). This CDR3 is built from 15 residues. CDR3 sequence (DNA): TGTGCCAGCAGTGCTAGCGGGGGCCCTCGGGACGAGCAGTACTTC. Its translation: CASSASGGPRDEQYF.

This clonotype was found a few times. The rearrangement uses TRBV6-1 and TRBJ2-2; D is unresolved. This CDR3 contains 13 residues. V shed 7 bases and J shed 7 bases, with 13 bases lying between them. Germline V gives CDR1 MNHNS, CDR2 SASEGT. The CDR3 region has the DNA TGTGCCAGCAAAGTTTATAACCGCGGGGAGCTGTTTTTT. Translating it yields CASKVYNRGELFF.

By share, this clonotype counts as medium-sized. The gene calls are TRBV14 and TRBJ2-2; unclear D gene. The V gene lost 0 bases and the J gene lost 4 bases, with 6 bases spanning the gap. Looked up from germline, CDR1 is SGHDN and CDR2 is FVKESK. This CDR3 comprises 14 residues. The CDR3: CASSQELVTGELFF. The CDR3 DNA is TGTGCCAGCAGCCAAGAGCTAGTCACCGGGGAGCTGTTTTTT.

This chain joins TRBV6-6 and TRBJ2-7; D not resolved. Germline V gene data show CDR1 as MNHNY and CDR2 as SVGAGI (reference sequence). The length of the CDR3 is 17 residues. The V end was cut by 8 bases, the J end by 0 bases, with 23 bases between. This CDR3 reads CASRVIGNEISSYEQYF. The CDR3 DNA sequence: TGTGCCAGCCGCGTTATCGGAAATGAGATTAGCTCCTACGAGCAGTACTTC.